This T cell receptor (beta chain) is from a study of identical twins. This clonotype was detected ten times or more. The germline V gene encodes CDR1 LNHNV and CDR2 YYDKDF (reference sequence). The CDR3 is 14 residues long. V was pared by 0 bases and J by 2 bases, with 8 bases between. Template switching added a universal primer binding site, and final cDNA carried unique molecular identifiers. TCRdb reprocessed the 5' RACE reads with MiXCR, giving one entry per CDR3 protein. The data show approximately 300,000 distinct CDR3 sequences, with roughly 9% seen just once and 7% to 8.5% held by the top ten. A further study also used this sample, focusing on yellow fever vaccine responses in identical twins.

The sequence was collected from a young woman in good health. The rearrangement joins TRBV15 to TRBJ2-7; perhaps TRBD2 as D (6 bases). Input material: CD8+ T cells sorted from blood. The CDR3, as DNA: TGTGCCACCAGCAGAGACGGGGGTACCTACGAGCAGTACTTC. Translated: CATSRDGGTYEQYF.